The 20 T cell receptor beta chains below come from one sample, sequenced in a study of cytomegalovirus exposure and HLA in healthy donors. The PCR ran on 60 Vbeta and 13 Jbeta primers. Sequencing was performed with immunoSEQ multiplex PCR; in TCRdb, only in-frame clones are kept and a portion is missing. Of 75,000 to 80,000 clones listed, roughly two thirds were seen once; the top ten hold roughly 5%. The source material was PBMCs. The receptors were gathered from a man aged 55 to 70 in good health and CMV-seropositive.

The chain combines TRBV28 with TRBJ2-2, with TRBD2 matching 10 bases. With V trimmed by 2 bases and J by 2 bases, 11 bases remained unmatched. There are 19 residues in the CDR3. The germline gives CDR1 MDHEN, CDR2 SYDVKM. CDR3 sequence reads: CASSLKSLLAGINTGELFF. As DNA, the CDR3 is TGTGCCAGCAGTTTAAAGTCGCTACTAGCGGGGATTAACACCGGGGAGCTGTTTTTT. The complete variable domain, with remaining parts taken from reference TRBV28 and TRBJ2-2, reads DVKVTQSSRYLVKRTGEKVFLECVQDMDHENMFWYRQDPGLGLRLIYFSYDVKMKEKGDIPEGYSVSREKKERFSLILESASTNQTSMYLCASSLKSLLAGINTGELFFGEGSRLTVL.

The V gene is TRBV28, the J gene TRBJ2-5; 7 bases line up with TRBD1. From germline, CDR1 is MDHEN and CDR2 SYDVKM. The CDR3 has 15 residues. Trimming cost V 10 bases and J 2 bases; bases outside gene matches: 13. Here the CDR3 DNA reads TGTGCCACAGGCCCCGTCGGACAGGTGCAAGAGACCCAGTACTTC. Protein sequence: CATGPVGQVQETQYF.

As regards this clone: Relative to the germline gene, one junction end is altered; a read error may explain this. The CDR3 reads CASSVTSGVNGQFF. The CDR3 bases are TGTGCCAGCAGCGTTACTAGCGGGGTCAATGGGCAGTTCTTC. The chain joins TRBV9 to TRBJ2-1; 10 bases are a match to TRBD2. The germline gives CDR1 SGDLS, CDR2 YYNGEE. This CDR3 has 14 amino acids.

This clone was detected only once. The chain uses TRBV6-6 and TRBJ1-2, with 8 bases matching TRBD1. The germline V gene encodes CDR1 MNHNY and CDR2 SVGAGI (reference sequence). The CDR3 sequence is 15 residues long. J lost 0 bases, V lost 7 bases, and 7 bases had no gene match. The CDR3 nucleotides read TGTGCCAGCACCCCGACAGGGGTTCCTAACTATGGCTACACCTTC. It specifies CASTPTGVPNYGYTF.

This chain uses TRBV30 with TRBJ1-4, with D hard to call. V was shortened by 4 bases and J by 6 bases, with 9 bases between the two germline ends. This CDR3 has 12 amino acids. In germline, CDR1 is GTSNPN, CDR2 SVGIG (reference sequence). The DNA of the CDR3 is TGTGCCTGGACCTACGGAGATGAAAAACTGTTTTTT. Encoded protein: CAWTYGDEKLFF.

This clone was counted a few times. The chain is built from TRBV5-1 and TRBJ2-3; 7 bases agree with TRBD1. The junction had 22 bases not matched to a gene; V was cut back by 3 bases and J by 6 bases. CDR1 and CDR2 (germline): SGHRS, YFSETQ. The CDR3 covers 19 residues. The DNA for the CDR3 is TGCGCCAGCAGCTCCCGACTTACGACAGGGCTTCCGGCGTCCGATACGCAGTATTTT. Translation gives CASSSRLTTGLPASDTQYF.

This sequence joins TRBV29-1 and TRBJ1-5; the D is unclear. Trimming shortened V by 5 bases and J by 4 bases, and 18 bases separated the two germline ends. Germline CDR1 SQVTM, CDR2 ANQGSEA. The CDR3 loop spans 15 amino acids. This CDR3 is CSVHKLGGANQPQHF. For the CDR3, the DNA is TGCAGCGTTCACAAACTGGGAGGAGCAAATCAGCCCCAGCATTTT.

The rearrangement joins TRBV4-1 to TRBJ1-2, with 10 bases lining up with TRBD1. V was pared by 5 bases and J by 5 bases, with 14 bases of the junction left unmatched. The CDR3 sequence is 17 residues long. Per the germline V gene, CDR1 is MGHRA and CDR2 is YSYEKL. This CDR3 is CASSKLGGDRGLYGYTF. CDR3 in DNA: TGCGCCAGCAGCAAACTGGGCGGGGACAGGGGATTGTATGGCTACACCTTC.

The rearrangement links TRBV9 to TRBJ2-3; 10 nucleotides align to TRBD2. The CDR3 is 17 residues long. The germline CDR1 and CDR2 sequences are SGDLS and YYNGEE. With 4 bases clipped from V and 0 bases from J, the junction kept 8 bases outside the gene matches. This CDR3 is CASSTQVAGGSTDTQYF. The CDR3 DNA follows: TGTGCCAGCAGCACCCAAGTAGCGGGGGGTAGCACAGATACGCAGTATTTT. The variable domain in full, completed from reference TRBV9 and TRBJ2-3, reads DSGVTQTPKHLITATGQRVTLRCSPRSGDLSVYWYQQSLDQGLQFLIQYYNGEERAKGNILERFSAQQFPDLHSELNLSSLELGDSALYFCASSTQVAGGSTDTQYFGPGTRLTVL.

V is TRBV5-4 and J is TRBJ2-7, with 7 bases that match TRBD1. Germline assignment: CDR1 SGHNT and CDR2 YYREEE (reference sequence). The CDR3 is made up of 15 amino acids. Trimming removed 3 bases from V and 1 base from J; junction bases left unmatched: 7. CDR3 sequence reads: CASSSYRDSSYEQYF. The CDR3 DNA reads TGTGCCAGCAGCTCCTACCGGGACAGTTCCTACGAGCAGTACTTC.

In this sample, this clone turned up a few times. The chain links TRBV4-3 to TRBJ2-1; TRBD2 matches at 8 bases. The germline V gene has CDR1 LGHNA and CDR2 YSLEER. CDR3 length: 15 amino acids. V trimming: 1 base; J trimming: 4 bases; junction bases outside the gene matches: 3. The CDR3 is CASSQGSGGYNEQFF. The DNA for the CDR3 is TGCGCCAGCAGCCAAGGGAGCGGGGGTTACAATGAGCAGTTCTTC.

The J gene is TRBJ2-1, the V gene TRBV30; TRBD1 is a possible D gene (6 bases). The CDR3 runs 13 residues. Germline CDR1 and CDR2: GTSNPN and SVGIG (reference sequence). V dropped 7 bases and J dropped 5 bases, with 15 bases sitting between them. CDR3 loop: CALTGFINNEQFF. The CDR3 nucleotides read TGTGCCTTAACAGGGTTTATCAACAATGAGCAGTTCTTC.

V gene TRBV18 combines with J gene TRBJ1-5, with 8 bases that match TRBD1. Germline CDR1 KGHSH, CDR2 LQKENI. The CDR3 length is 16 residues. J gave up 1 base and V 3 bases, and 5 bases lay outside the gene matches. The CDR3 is CASSPGTGSSNQPQHF. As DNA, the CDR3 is TGTGCCAGCTCACCGGGGACAGGCTCGAGCAATCAGCCCCAGCATTTT.

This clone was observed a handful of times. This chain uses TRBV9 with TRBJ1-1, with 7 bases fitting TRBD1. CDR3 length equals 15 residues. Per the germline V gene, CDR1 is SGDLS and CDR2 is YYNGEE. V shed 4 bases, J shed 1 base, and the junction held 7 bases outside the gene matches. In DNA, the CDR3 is TGTGCCAGCAGCCCCTGGGACAGACAGAACACTGAAGCTTTCTTT. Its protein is CASSPWDRQNTEAFF.

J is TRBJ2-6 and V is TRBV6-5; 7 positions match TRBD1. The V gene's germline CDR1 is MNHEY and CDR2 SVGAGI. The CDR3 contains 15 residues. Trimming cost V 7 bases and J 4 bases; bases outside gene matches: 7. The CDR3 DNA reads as TGTGCCAGCACCCCGACAGGGTACGGGGCCAACGTCCTGACTTTC. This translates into CASTPTGYGANVLTF.

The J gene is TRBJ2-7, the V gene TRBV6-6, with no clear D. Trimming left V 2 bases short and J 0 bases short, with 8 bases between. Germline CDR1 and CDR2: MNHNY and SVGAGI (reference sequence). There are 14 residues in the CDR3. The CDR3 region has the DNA TGTGCCAGCAGTTACGGCAGAACCTCCTACGAGCAGTACTTC. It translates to CASSYGRTSYEQYF.

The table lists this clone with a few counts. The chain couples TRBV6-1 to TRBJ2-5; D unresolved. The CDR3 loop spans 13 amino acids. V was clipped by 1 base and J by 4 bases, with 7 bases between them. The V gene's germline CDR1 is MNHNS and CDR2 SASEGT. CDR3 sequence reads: CASSEEHVETQYF. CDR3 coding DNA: TGTGCCAGCAGTGAAGAACATGTAGAGACCCAGTACTTC.

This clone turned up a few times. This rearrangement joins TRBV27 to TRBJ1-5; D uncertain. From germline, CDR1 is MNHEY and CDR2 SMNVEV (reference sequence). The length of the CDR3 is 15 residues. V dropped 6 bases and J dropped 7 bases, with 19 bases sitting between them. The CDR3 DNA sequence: TGTGCCAGCAGCCAACCGACGGCCGGCAGGCAGCCCCAGCATTTT. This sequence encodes CASSQPTAGRQPQHF.

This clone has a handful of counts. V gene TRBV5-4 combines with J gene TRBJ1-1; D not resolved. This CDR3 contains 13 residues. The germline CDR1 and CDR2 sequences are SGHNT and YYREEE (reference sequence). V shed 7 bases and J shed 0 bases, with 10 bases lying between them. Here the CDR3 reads CASSFFMNTEAFF. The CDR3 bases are TGTGCCAGCTCCTTCTTTATGAACACTGAAGCTTTCTTT.

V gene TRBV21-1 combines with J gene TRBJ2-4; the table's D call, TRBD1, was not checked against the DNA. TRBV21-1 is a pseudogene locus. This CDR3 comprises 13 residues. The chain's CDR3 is CASSKGQGGIQYF. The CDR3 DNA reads TGTGCCAGCAGCAAAGGGCAGGGGGGAATTCAGTACTTC.